The next 10 T cell receptor beta chains were all read from a single sample in a study of vaccination and CD4 T cells after COVID-19. The Oncomine TCR Beta short-read assay was applied to DNA of cultured CD4+ T cells. TCRdb reanalysed the PCR reads using MiXCR and keeps one entry per CDR3 protein. The sample yields tens of thousands of distinct CDR3 sequences, about 30% seen once. Regarding time point: late sampling 161 to 241 days after vaccination in a few convalescent patients. Treatment meaning: roughly 11-day PBMC culture with coronavirus spike peptide pools or control peptides (ViraFEST assay). No antigen is known for these receptors. The input for sequencing was CD4+ T cells from blood, cultured in vitro, taken about 7 months after SARS-CoV-2 vaccination. The source is a human donor who had recovered from COVID-19.

V gene TRBV18 combines with J gene TRBJ2-5; D remains unclear. Germline V gene lookup returns CDR1 KGHSH and CDR2 LQKENI. The CDR3 is 14 amino acids. Deletions cut 2 bases from V and 5 bases from J, with 12 bases between. CDR3 nucleotides: TGTGCCAGCTCACCAGGTTCGCCCCAGGAGACCCAGTACTTC. It translates to CASSPGSPQETQYF. Complete variable domain (other parts from reference TRBV18 and TRBJ2-5): NAGVMQNPRHLVRRRGQEARLRCSPMKGHSHVYWYRQLPEEGLKFMVYLQKENIIDESGMPKERFSAEFPKEGPSILRIQQVVRGDSAAYFCASSPGSPQETQYFGPGTRLLVL.

A note on this clonotype: A junction end diverges from the germline sequence, so it may reflect a read error. V usage is TRBV6-5 and J usage is TRBJ1-1, with a possible D match to TRBD1 (5 bases). Germline V gives CDR1 MNHEY, CDR2 SVGAGI. This CDR3 contains 14 residues. The CDR3 loop reads CTSSYSKGWTEAFF. DNA for the CDR3: TGTACCAGCAGTTACTCGAAGGGGTGGACTGAGGCTTTCTTT.

This chain joins TRBV7-9 and TRBJ2-3; TRBD1 might be the D (5 bases). Germline CDR1 is SEHNR and CDR2 is FQNEAQ (reference sequence). Trimming pared 4 bases from V and 3 bases from J, leaving 8 bases between. The CDR3 totals 13 residues. CDR3 sequence (DNA): TGTGCCAGCAGCTGGGGCCCGACAGATACGCAGTATTTT. It encodes CASSWGPTDTQYF. Variable domain in full (rest from reference TRBV7-9 and TRBJ2-3): DTGVSQNPRHKITKRGQNVTFRCDPISEHNRLYWYRQTLGQGPEFLTYFQNEAQLEKSRLLSDRFSAERPKGSFSTLEIQRTEQGDSAMYLCASSWGPTDTQYFGPGTRLTVL.

The chain has TRBV18 and TRBJ2-5; no clear D. The V gene lost 3 bases and the J gene lost 7 bases, with 9 bases spanning the gap. The CDR3 is made up of 12 amino acids. CDR1 is KGHSH, CDR2 LQKENI, per germline. The CDR3 sequence is CASSPQSATQYF. The CDR3 nucleotides are TGTGCCAGCTCACCCCAAAGTGCGACCCAGTACTTC.

This chain joins TRBV4-2 and TRBJ2-5, with TRBD1 matching over 9 bases. Germline CDR1 is LGHNA and CDR2 is YNFKEQ. After removal of 4 bases from V and 1 base from J, the junction contained 4 bases not matched to a gene. This CDR3 is 15 amino acids long. The CDR3 sequence is CASSRTGAPQETQYF. DNA for the CDR3: TGTGCCAGCAGCCGGACAGGGGCGCCCCAAGAGACCCAGTACTTC.

This clonotype was counted between two and nine times. This rearrangement joins TRBV6-5 to TRBJ2-5, with 8 bases identical to TRBD1. Germline loops: CDR1 MNHEY, CDR2 SVGAGI. This CDR3 is 14 amino acids long. Trimming cost V 4 bases and J 4 bases; bases outside gene matches: 5. The chain's CDR3 is CASSSRTGRETQYF. The CDR3 region has the DNA TGTGCCAGCAGTTCCCGGACAGGGCGAGAGACCCAGTACTTC.

This rearrangement joins TRBV10-3 to TRBJ1-2; TRBD1 matches 10 bases. This CDR3 contains 13 residues. Per the germline V gene, CDR1 is ENHRY and CDR2 is SYGVKD. V shed 7 bases, J shed 6 bases, and the junction held 5 bases outside the gene matches. The CDR3 reads CAITPTGGHGYTF. DNA of the CDR3: TGTGCCATCACCCCGACAGGGGGCCATGGCTACACCTTC.

This chain links TRBV6-1 with TRBJ2-7; D remains unclear. Trimming left V 6 bases short and J 0 bases short, with 3 bases between. Germline-derived CDR1 and CDR2 are MNHNS and SASEGT. This CDR3 has 11 residues. As DNA, the CDR3 is TGTGCCAGCAGCCACTCCTACGAGCAGTACTTC. This encodes CASSHSYEQYF.

This clonotype was seen once. The chain's CDR3 is CASSIPQGQGENSPLHF. CDR3 in DNA: TGTGCCAGTAGCATTCCCCAAGGGCAGGGAGAAAATTCACCCCTCCACTTT. The chain is built from TRBV19 and TRBJ1-6, with D perhaps TRBD1 (5 bases). The CDR3 loop spans 17 amino acids. The germline gives CDR1 LNHDA, CDR2 SQIVND (reference sequence). Trimming pared 6 bases from V and 7 bases from J, leaving 22 bases between.

In its sample, this clonotype was seen a few times. The gene calls are TRBV7-3 and TRBJ1-2; 8 bases align to TRBD1. Trimming cost V 5 bases and J 6 bases; bases outside gene matches: 17. The V gene's germline CDR1 is SGHTA and CDR2 FQGTGA. CDR3 size: 17 residues. The CDR3 DNA follows: TGTGCCAGCAGCCCAGTTGGACAGGGCCTTGGGCTAGATGGCTACACCTTC. Its translation: CASSPVGQGLGLDGYTF.